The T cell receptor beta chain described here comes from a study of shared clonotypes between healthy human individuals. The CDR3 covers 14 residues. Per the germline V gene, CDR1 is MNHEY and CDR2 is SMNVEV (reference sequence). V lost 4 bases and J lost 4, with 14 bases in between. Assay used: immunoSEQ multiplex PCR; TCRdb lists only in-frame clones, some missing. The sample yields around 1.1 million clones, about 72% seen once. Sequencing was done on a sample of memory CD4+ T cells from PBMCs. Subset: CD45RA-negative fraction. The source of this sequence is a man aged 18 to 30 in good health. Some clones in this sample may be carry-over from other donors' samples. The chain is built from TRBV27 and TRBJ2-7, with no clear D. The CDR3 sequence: CASSWNPRWYEQYF. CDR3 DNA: TGTGCCAGCAGTTGGAACCCCCGTTGGTACGAGCAGTACTTC.